This T cell receptor (beta chain) was sequenced for a study of CD8 T cells in ankylosing spondylitis. This clonotype was seen repeatedly, ten times or more. TCRdb reprocessed the 5' RACE reads with MiXCR, giving one entry per CDR3 protein. This sample carries roughly 220,000 distinct CDR3 sequences, under 12% of them seen once, and the ten largest clones take about a fifth. CDR3 size: 15 residues. V gave up 0 bases and J gave up 6 bases, with 12 bases separating them. CDR1 and CDR2 from the germline V gene are SGHTA and FQGNSA. The sequencing input was blood, either unsorted or a sorted T cell fraction (not recorded which). This chain uses TRBV7-2 with TRBJ1-5, with no clear D. The TCR sequence derives from a male donor with ankylosing spondylitis or in good health (not recorded which). In DNA, the CDR3 is TGTGCCAGCAGCTTAGCCGACGGGCTTCCTCAGCCCCAGCATTTT. This translates into CASSLADGLPQPQHF.